These 18 T cell receptor beta chains share one sample of origin, sequenced in a study of blood T cell repertoires in COVID-19. Data came from immunoSEQ multiplex PCR; TCRdb stores just in-frame clones and leaves some out. The sample records 150,000 to 200,000 clones, around 93% being singletons. Material for sequencing was peripheral blood. The receptors shown here come from a woman aged 45-65 years with acute or convalescent COVID-19.

V gene TRBV6-1 combines with J gene TRBJ1-2; 12 positions match TRBD1. The CDR3 spans 15 residues. Unmatched junction bases numbered 1, after V lost 3 bases and J lost 2 bases. CDR1 is MNHNS and CDR2 is SASEGT in the germline V gene. The CDR3 sequence: CASSEGTGGNYGYTF. Here the CDR3 DNA reads TGTGCCAGCAGTGAGGGGACAGGGGGCAACTATGGCTACACCTTC.

The chain has TRBV4-3 and TRBJ2-7; TRBD1 might be the D (7 bases). Trimming took off 4 bases at V and 7 bases at J, with 23 bases between the two ends. This CDR3 spans 16 amino acids. Germline assignment: CDR1 LGHNA and CDR2 YSLEER. CDR3 sequence: CASSLFSTGDSREQYF. CDR3 nucleotides: TGCGCCAGCAGCCTTTTCTCAACAGGGGACTCTCGGGAGCAGTACTTC.

The chain combines TRBV9 with TRBJ1-1; TRBD1 is a possible D gene (6 bases). The CDR3 extends over 14 amino acids. Trimming shortened V by 4 bases and J by 0 bases, and 10 bases separated the two germline ends. Per the germline V gene, CDR1 is SGDLS and CDR2 is YYNGEE. In DNA form, the CDR3 reads TGTGCCAGCAGCCCCACAGGGTTGAACACTGAAGCTTTCTTT. It specifies CASSPTGLNTEAFF.

In DNA form, the CDR3 reads TGTGCCAGCAGCCAGGGGTCGGAACCCCAGCATTTT. Encoded protein: CASSQGSEPQHF. J is TRBJ1-5 and V is TRBV25-1; maybe TRBD1 (6 bases). Trimming cost V 6 bases and J 10 bases, with 13 bases left between them. The CDR3 runs to 12 residues. CDR1 is MGHDK, CDR2 SYGVNS, per germline.

The CDR3 sequence: CSVEPRVNEAFF. CDR3 sequence (DNA): TGCAGCGTTGAGCCCAGGGTCAATGAAGCTTTCTTT. The J gene is TRBJ1-1, the V gene TRBV29-1; tentative D call: TRBD1 (5 bases). Germline V CDR1 and CDR2: SQVTM, ANQGSEA. CDR3 length equals 12 residues. V shed 3 bases and J shed 7 bases, with 12 bases lying between them.

V usage is TRBV5-4 and J usage is TRBJ1-2; 7 bases are shared with TRBD1. Per the germline V gene, CDR1 is SGHNT and CDR2 is YYREEE (reference sequence). V was pared by 3 bases and J by 3 bases, with 8 bases of the junction left unmatched. The CDR3 runs to 15 residues. The CDR3 coding sequence is TGTGCCAGCAGCTCGTCTTCGACAGGGCACTATGGCTACACCTTC. Its protein product is CASSSSSTGHYGYTF.

CDR3 nucleotides: TGCAGCGTTGCGTTAGCGGGCAATGAGCAGTTCTTC. Amino acids: CSVALAGNEQFF. This chain uses TRBV29-1 with TRBJ2-1, with TRBD2 matching over 7 bases. V was pared by 4 bases and J by 6 bases, with 3 bases of the junction left unmatched. CDR3 size: 12 residues. The V gene's germline CDR1 is SQVTM and CDR2 ANQGSEA.

The genes are TRBV3-1 (or the pseudogene TRBV3-2) and TRBJ2-7; D remains unclear. V was cut by 0 bases and J by 2 bases, with 5 bases left in between. CDR3 size: 13 residues. Per the germline V gene, CDR1 is LGHDT and CDR2 is YNNKEL (reference sequence). In DNA, the CDR3 is TGTGCCAGCAGCCAAGAATTCACCTACGAGCAGTACTTC. Its translation: CASSQEFTYEQYF.

V and J are TRBV6-2 or TRBV6-3 and TRBJ2-7, with D maybe TRBD2 (6 bases). Germline V gene lookup returns CDR1 MNHEY and CDR2 SVGEGT. V was trimmed by 4 bases and J by 2 bases, leaving 9 bases between them. This CDR3 is 13 amino acids long. The DNA of the CDR3 is TGTGCCAGCAGTTTCAGGGAGGCCTACGAGCAGTACTTC. This encodes CASSFREAYEQYF.

The V gene is TRBV4-1, the J gene TRBJ2-3, with unresolved D. The CDR3 contains 13 residues. The germline V and J ends were trimmed by 1 base and 2 bases, with 4 bases remaining between them. Germline V CDR1 and CDR2: MGHRA, YSYEKL. CDR3 in amino acids: CASSQGPTDTQYF. In DNA, the CDR3 is TGCGCCAGCAGCCAAGGGCCCACAGATACGCAGTATTTT.

J is TRBJ1-1 and V is TRBV4-1, with D tentatively TRBD1 (6 bases). The CDR3 has 13 amino acids. Trimming left V 7 bases short and J 1 base short, with 10 bases between. Germline values: CDR1 MGHRA, CDR2 YSYEKL. CDR3 nucleotide sequence: TGCGCCAGCACCCTACAGGGGAACACTGAAGCTTTCTTT. Amino acid sequence: CASTLQGNTEAFF.

CDR3 DNA: TGTGCCAGCAGTCAGATACTATACTACGAGCAGTACTTC. It is translated as CASSQILYYEQYF. The chain is built from TRBV6-2 or TRBV6-3 and TRBJ2-7; D call uncertain. The V end lost 5 bases, the J end lost 3 bases, and 11 bases lay between the germline ends. Germline V gene sequence: CDR1 MNHEY, CDR2 SVGEGT. This CDR3 comprises 13 residues.

This chain joins TRBV4-1 and TRBJ2-7; a weak D match, TRBD2 (6 bases). Germline CDR1 is MGHRA and CDR2 is YSYEKL. CDR3 length: 16 amino acids. Trimming stripped 0 bases from V and 2 bases from J, with 14 bases between. CDR3 bases: TGCGCCAGCAGCCAAGATACCGGCGGGAACCCCTACGAGCAGTACTTC. It codes for CASSQDTGGNPYEQYF.

V gene TRBV7-2 combines with J gene TRBJ1-2; TRBD1 agrees at 9 bases. Germline CDR1 SGHTA, CDR2 FQGNSA. V was clipped by 4 bases and J by 7 bases; unmatched bases: 7. The CDR3 has 14 residues. CDR3 sequence (DNA): TGTGCCAGCAGCTCCAACAGGGGGCACGGTGGCTACACCTTC. This codes for CASSSNRGHGGYTF.

The chain combines TRBV28 with TRBJ1-6, with 7 bases fitting TRBD1. After removal of 8 bases from V and 7 bases from J, the junction contained 14 bases not matched to a gene. The V gene's germline CDR1 is MDHEN and CDR2 SYDVKM. The length of the CDR3 is 16 residues. The CDR3 reads CASRRDSAIINSPLHF. CDR3 DNA sequence: TGTGCCAGCCGACGGGACAGCGCAATTATCAATTCACCCCTCCACTTT. Supplemented by reference TRBV28 and TRBJ1-6, the full variable domain reads DVKVTQSSRYLVKRTGEKVFLECVQDMDHENMFWYRQDPGLGLRLIYFSYDVKMKEKGDIPEGYSVSREKKERFSLILESASTNQTSMYLCASRRDSAIINSPLHFGNGTRLTVT.

This rearrangement joins TRBV4-1 to TRBJ2-2; 10 nucleotides line up with TRBD2. With V trimmed by 4 bases and J by 6 bases, 14 bases remained unmatched. The CDR3 has 18 amino acids. Per the germline V gene, CDR1 is MGHRA and CDR2 is YSYEKL. CDR3 coding DNA: TGCGCCAGCAGCCGAGTAGCGGGAGGAATAATGGGAGCCGGGGAGCTGTTTTTT. Protein sequence: CASSRVAGGIMGAGELFF.

The V gene is TRBV9, the J gene TRBJ2-5; 8 bases are shared with TRBD1. CDR1 is SGDLS, CDR2 YYNGEE, per germline. The CDR3 runs 15 residues. With 4 bases clipped from V and 1 base from J, the junction kept 6 bases outside the gene matches. The CDR3 sequence: CASSPGQGFQETQYF. The CDR3 coding sequence is TGTGCCAGCAGCCCAGGACAGGGCTTCCAAGAGACCCAGTACTTC.

This clone turned up a few times. The chain employs TRBV12-3 or TRBV12-4 and TRBJ1-2, with D possibly being TRBD1 (6 bases). V dropped 7 bases and J dropped 8 bases, with 17 bases sitting between them. CDR3 length: 13 residues. CDR3 sequence: CASTTGGAGGYTF. As DNA, the CDR3 is TGTGCCAGCACTACGGGGGGGGCAGGAGGCTACACCTTC.